This T cell receptor (beta chain) came from a study of cytomegalovirus exposure and HLA in healthy donors. The wider study: Some 85 million unique TCRs, all from HLA-typed donors, were included in an early release of the data.

From germline, CDR1 is SGHRS and CDR2 YFSETQ. The trim removed 1 base at V and 3 bases at J, leaving 5 bases unmatched. This CDR3 comprises 16 residues. At sampling all donors were nominally healthy, likely with unrecorded immune exposures. Vbeta (60) and Jbeta (13) primers were used in the PCR. The protocol was immunoSEQ multiplex PCR, while the TCRdb copy is restricted to in-frame clones and leaves out a portion. Seen here are 130,000 or so clones, just under 75% observed once, and the top ten hold approximately 7%. V usage is TRBV5-1 and J usage is TRBJ2-3; TRBD1 agrees at 10 bases. This TCR was recovered from a man aged 40-50 years in good health and CMV-seropositive. Sequencing used PBMCs. The CDR3 DNA reads TGCGCCAGCAGCTTGCCCTCGGGACAGGGGACAGATACGCAGTATTTT. Its translation is CASSLPSGQGTDTQYF.